Each of the 20 T cell receptor beta chains below was sequenced from the same sample in a study of blood T cell repertoires in COVID-19. TCRdb keeps only in-frame clones here, not all; method: immunoSEQ multiplex PCR. The table includes 40,000 to 50,000 clones, 70% to 90% detected once. The material sequenced was peripheral blood. These receptors all stem from a man in his 60s with acute or convalescent COVID-19.

V is TRBV30 and J is TRBJ1-5; D may be TRBD1 (6 bases). There are 13 residues in the CDR3. Trimming took off 0 bases at V and 5 bases at J, with 8 bases between the two ends. The germline gives CDR1 GTSNPN, CDR2 SVGIG (reference sequence). The CDR3 DNA reads TGTGCCTGGAGTGTAGGGGGACATCAGCCCCAGCATTTT. Translating gives CAWSVGGHQPQHF.

The chain combines TRBV9 with TRBJ2-1, with D possibly TRBD1 on 6 matching bases. CDR1 SGDLS and CDR2 YYNGEE come from the germline V gene. This CDR3 is 15 amino acids long. V gave up 3 bases and J gave up 6 bases, with 16 bases separating them. Here the CDR3 reads CASSATGTRANEQFF. DNA of the CDR3: TGTGCCAGCAGCGCTACCGGGACACGTGCCAATGAGCAGTTCTTC.

The CDR3 coding sequence is TGTGCCAGCAGTTTATGGGAAGGGGCCAGGAACACCGGGGAGCTGTTTTTT. It is translated as CASSLWEGARNTGELFF. This chain uses TRBV27 with TRBJ2-2, with a tentative D call TRBD1 (5 bases). Trimming pared 1 base from V and 1 base from J, leaving 13 bases between. The CDR3 extends over 17 amino acids. Germline CDR1 reads MNHEY; CDR2 reads SMNVEV (reference sequence).

The rearrangement joins TRBV30 to TRBJ1-3; possibly TRBD1 for D (6 bases). CDR1 is GTSNPN and CDR2 is SVGIG in the germline V gene (reference sequence). CDR3 length: 16 residues. V dropped 1 base and J dropped 0 bases, with 13 bases sitting between them. CDR3 region: CAWSGTELFSGNTIYF. CDR3 DNA sequence: TGTGCCTGGAGTGGGACAGAACTTTTCTCTGGAAACACCATATATTTT.

The rearrangement joins TRBV10-2 to TRBJ2-3, with a weak D call TRBD1 (5 bases). The CDR3 spans 14 residues. V was shortened by 0 bases and J by 1 base, with 5 bases between the two germline ends. CDR1 and CDR2 (germline): WSHSY, SAAADI. The CDR3 DNA sequence: TGCGCCAGCAGTGAGTCGGGGCGCACAGATACGCAGTATTTT. Protein product: CASSESGRTDTQYF.

This rearrangement joins TRBV30 to TRBJ1-6; D might be TRBD1 (6 bases). V lost 7 bases, J lost 7 bases, and 11 bases lay in between. This CDR3 has 12 amino acids. The germline V gene encodes CDR1 GTSNPN and CDR2 SVGIG (reference sequence). Here the CDR3 DNA reads TGTGCCTATGAGGGGGGGAATTCACCCCTCCACTTT. It translates to CAYEGGNSPLHF. Combining the CDR3 with reference TRBV30 and TRBJ1-6 gives the whole variable domain SQTIHQWPATLVQPVGSPLSLECTVEGTSNPNLYWYRQAAGRGLQLLFYSVGIGQISSEVPQNLSASRPQDRQFILSSKKLLLSDSGFYLCAYEGGNSPLHFGNGTRLTVT.

The genes are TRBV21-1 and TRBJ1-1. TRBV21-1 is assigned pseudogene status. This CDR3 comprises 14 residues. CDR3 nucleotides: TGTGCCAGCAGCATCGGAGATCTGAACACTGAAGCTTTCTTT. Translated, it gives CASSIGDLNTEAFF.

V gene TRBV10-3 combines with J gene TRBJ1-2; TRBD1 matches at 9 bases. This CDR3 comprises 13 residues. From germline, CDR1 is ENHRY and CDR2 SYGVKD. Unmatched junction bases numbered 10, after V lost 10 bases and J lost 7 bases. The CDR3 protein is CATKEGQGSGYTF. The CDR3 DNA is TGTGCCACCAAAGAGGGACAGGGCTCTGGCTACACCTTC.

The chain combines TRBV18 with TRBJ1-6; tentative D call: TRBD1 (6 bases). V was trimmed by 4 bases and J by 7 bases, leaving 17 bases between them. The CDR3 runs to 16 residues. The V gene's germline CDR1 is KGHSH and CDR2 LQKENI. CDR3: CASSLEGGTWNSPLHF. For the CDR3, the DNA is TGTGCCAGCTCACTAGAAGGGGGTACGTGGAATTCACCCCTCCACTTT. The whole variable domain, filled in from reference TRBV18 and TRBJ1-6, reads NAGVMQNPRHLVRRRGQEARLRCSPMKGHSHVYWYRQLPEEGLKFMVYLQKENIIDESGMPKERFSAEFPKEGPSILRIQQVVRGDSAAYFCASSLEGGTWNSPLHFGNGTRLTVT.

The V gene is TRBV6-5, the J gene TRBJ1-2, with D unclear. The CDR3 is 14 residues long. CDR1 and CDR2 from the germline V gene are MNHEY and SVGAGI. With 2 bases removed from V and 0 bases from J, the gap between germline ends came to 7 bases. CDR3 protein: CASSYDKANYGYTF. In DNA, the CDR3 is TGTGCCAGCAGTTACGACAAGGCTAACTATGGCTACACCTTC.

The CDR3 sequence is CASSYPTGISNQPQHF. Here the CDR3 DNA reads TGTGCCAGCAGTTACCCCACAGGGATCTCCAATCAGCCCCAGCATTTT. J is TRBJ1-5 and V is TRBV6-5; D is possibly TRBD1 (6 bases). Germline values: CDR1 MNHEY, CDR2 SVGAGI. Trimming took 2 bases from V and 3 from J, leaving 14 bases between them. This CDR3 contains 16 residues.

This clone was seen more than once but under ten times. V usage is TRBV2 and J usage is TRBJ2-6; no clear D gene. Trimming removed 6 bases from V and 0 bases from J, with 9 bases in between. CDR3 length: 15 amino acids. Germline loops: CDR1 SNHLY, CDR2 FYNNEI. CDR3 DNA: TGTGCCAGCAGCCCGGGTCACTCTGGGGCCAACGTCCTGACTTTC. Translating it yields CASSPGHSGANVLTF.

This chain joins TRBV7-6 and TRBJ2-2; D gene ambiguous. Germline V CDR1 and CDR2: SGHVS, FNYEAQ. The CDR3 sequence is 15 residues long. V shed 3 bases and J shed 1 base, with 9 bases lying between them. For the CDR3, the DNA is TGTGCCAGCAGCTTGAGACACCTGAACACCGGGGAGCTGTTTTTT. Translating gives CASSLRHLNTGELFF.

The sample holds one count of this clone. The genes are TRBV4-3 and TRBJ1-1, with TRBD1 identical over 10 bases. The length of the CDR3 is 15 residues. CDR1 is LGHNA and CDR2 is YSLEER in the germline V gene. V trimming: 4 bases; J trimming: 2 bases; junction bases outside the gene matches: 4. CDR3 amino acids: CASSRETGGNTEAFF. The CDR3 DNA follows: TGCGCCAGCAGCCGGGAGACAGGGGGCAACACTGAAGCTTTCTTT.

The chain uses TRBV9 and TRBJ2-3; D not certain. This CDR3 has 14 residues. V was pared by 3 bases and J by 4 bases, with 12 bases between. Germline CDR1 reads SGDLS; CDR2 reads YYNGEE. The CDR3 reads CASSAPEVADTQYF. In DNA, the CDR3 is TGTGCCAGCAGCGCACCAGAGGTCGCAGATACGCAGTATTTT.

This chain links TRBV6-5 with TRBJ1-1; perhaps TRBD1 as D (5 bases). Germline V lookup: CDR1 MNHEY, CDR2 SVGAGI. The V end lost 5 bases, the J end lost 5 bases, and 15 bases lay between the germline ends. The CDR3 contains 14 residues. CDR3 amino acids: CASSNKGLTTEAFF. As DNA, the CDR3 is TGTGCCAGCAGTAATAAGGGACTGACGACTGAAGCTTTCTTT.

The chain combines TRBV5-1 with TRBJ2-5, with D possibly matching TRBD1 (5 bases). Germline V lookup: CDR1 SGHRS, CDR2 YFSETQ. The V gene lost 0 bases and the J gene lost 7 bases, with 7 bases spanning the gap. This CDR3 is built from 12 residues. The CDR3 sequence is CASSLGQRTQYF. CDR3 sequence (DNA): TGCGCCAGCAGCTTGGGACAGCGGACCCAGTACTTC.

The chain uses TRBV7-6 and TRBJ2-1, with D maybe TRBD2 (5 bases). The germline gives CDR1 SGHVS, CDR2 FNYEAQ. The length of the CDR3 is 15 residues. The ends were cut back, 3 bases at V and 7 bases at J, with 16 bases in the middle. CDR3 coding DNA: TGTGCCAGCAGCTTGGAGGTGGGAGTAAGGAATGAGCAGTTCTTC. It codes for CASSLEVGVRNEQFF.

The genes are TRBV6-6 and TRBJ1-1; 9 bases line up with TRBD1. This CDR3 contains 16 residues. V lost 2 bases and J lost 1; bases outside the gene matches: 5. Per germline, CDR1 MNHNY and CDR2 SVGAGI (reference sequence). The CDR3 DNA reads as TGTGCCAGCAGTTACGACAGGGGGGTAGGGAACACTGAAGCTTTCTTT. Its translation: CASSYDRGVGNTEAFF.

In nucleotides, the CDR3 is TGTGCCAGCAGCCGCAGCTGGGCTTGGGATGGCTACACCTTC. It encodes CASSRSWAWDGYTF. V usage is TRBV5-4 and J usage is TRBJ1-2; D gene uncertain. Germline V gene data show CDR1 as SGHNT and CDR2 as YYREEE (reference sequence). The CDR3 has 14 residues. Between the trimmed V and J ends, which lost 4 bases and 6 bases, there was a span of 16 bases. Full variable domain (missing parts from reference TRBV5-4 and TRBJ1-2): ETGVTQSPTHLIKTRGQQVTLRCSSQSGHNTVSWYQQALGQGPQFIFQYYREEENGRGNFPPRFSGLQFPNYSSELNVNALELDDSALYLCASSRSWAWDGYTFGSGTRLTVV.